This entry is about one TCR beta chain. This specimen comes from a study of cytomegalovirus exposure and HLA in healthy donors. This CDR3 region has 14 residues. Per germline, CDR1 LNHDA and CDR2 SQIVND (reference sequence). The ends lost 4 bases at V and 6 bases at J; junction bases unmatched: 5. Repertoires were generated with immunoSEQ multiplex PCR, while TCRdb's copy carries only in-frame clones and drops some. Counted here are roughly 95,000 clones, 85% occurring once; the ten biggest clones make up 20% to 25%. The chain links TRBV19 to TRBJ2-3; TRBD1 aligns across 9 bases. The sample taken for sequencing was PBMCs. This receptor was taken from a man younger than 35 in good health and CMV-seropositive. CDR3 sequence (DNA): TGTGCCAGTAGTAGGGGACAGGGACCGGATACGCAGTATTTT. Its protein product is CASSRGQGPDTQYF.